This entry concerns a single T cell receptor (beta chain). CDR3 size: 13 residues. The V end was cut by 0 bases, the J end by 6 bases, with 10 bases between. The V gene's germline CDR1 is SGHRS and CDR2 YFSETQ. This sample stems from a study of shared clonotypes between healthy human individuals. Some clones are missing from TCRdb's copy, which holds only in-frame ones; the method was immunoSEQ multiplex PCR. The repertoire consists of over a million clones, with approximately 96% occurring once and the leading ten covering roughly 1.2%. Material: naive CD4+ T cells sorted from blood. The subset: CD45RA+ positively selected. The TCR originated in a man aged 25 to 40 in good health. V and J are TRBV5-1 and TRBJ2-7; no clear D. CDR3 nucleotides: TGCGCCAGCAGCTTGGCCCGTAACGGCGAGCAGTACTTC. Amino acid sequence: CASSLARNGEQYF.